This T cell receptor beta chain stems from a study of vaccination and CD4 T cells after COVID-19. Whole-study context: Overlapping SARS-CoV-2, HCoV-NL63, HCoV-OC43 and HCoV-229E spike peptides stimulated the cells. Control cultures were supplied with a CEFX pool, an HIV-1 Nef pool, or no peptide at all.

The treatment was: approximately 10-day PBMC culture with coronavirus spike peptide pools or control peptides (ViraFEST assay). ViraFEST used peptide pools to expand antigen-specific T cells and subsequently sequenced their TCRs. The germline V gene has CDR1 SGHNT and CDR2 YENEEA. V was pared by 1 base and J by 6 bases, with 6 bases of the junction left unmatched. This CDR3 is built from 15 residues. An Oncomine TCR Beta short-read assay was used to sequence the DNA from cultured CD4+ T cells. After culture, CD4+ T cells served as the source for genomic DNA extraction. TCRdb passed the PCR reads through MiXCR, listing each CDR3 protein once. The repertoire holds 15,000 to 20,000 distinct CDR3 sequences, with roughly 50% as singletons. As for this clonotype: Its antigen is unknown.

The sequence came from a human donor who had recovered from COVID-19. Sequencing was performed on CD4+ T cells from blood, cultured in vitro. This rearrangement joins TRBV11-3 to TRBJ1-2, with 9 positions matching TRBD1. The CDR3 DNA follows: TGTGCCAGCAGCTTAGCCCCGGACAGGGGCCATGGCTACACCTTC. This encodes CASSLAPDRGHGYTF.